Following are 18 T cell receptor beta chains from one sample sequenced in a study of blood T cell repertoires in COVID-19. Assay: immunoSEQ multiplex PCR; the TCRdb copy retains only in-frame clones and omits some. This sample has approximately 72,000 clones; over 65% occur once, and the top ten carry roughly 20%. Sequenced material: peripheral blood. The source is a woman over 75 with acute or convalescent COVID-19.

The CDR3 here is CASSSGQGAPNYGYTF. The CDR3 region has the DNA TGTGCCAGCAGCTCAGGACAGGGGGCGCCGAACTATGGCTACACCTTC. The chain links TRBV13 to TRBJ1-2; 11 positions agree with TRBD1. CDR1 and CDR2 from the germline V gene are PRHDT and FYEKMQ (reference sequence). The V and J ends lost 4 bases and 2 bases, in that order; junction bases with no gene match: 6. This CDR3 has 16 residues.

The V gene is TRBV29-1, the J gene TRBJ2-7, with D perhaps TRBD2 (5 bases). Germline values: CDR1 SQVTM, CDR2 ANQGSEA. Trimming removed 7 bases from V and 4 bases from J, with 14 bases in between. This CDR3 contains 12 residues. CDR3 DNA sequence: TGCAGCGCGGCCCGGGATTTTTACGAGCAGTACTTC. The encoded protein is CSAARDFYEQYF.

This clone was seen a single time. The chain is built from TRBV20-1 and TRBJ2-3; TRBD1 is a possible D gene (5 bases). The germline V gene encodes CDR1 DFQATT and CDR2 SNEGSKA (reference sequence). V lost 6 bases and J lost 8, with 9 bases in between. The CDR3 is 10 amino acids. Here the CDR3 DNA reads TGCAGTGCCCCTCAGGGTACGCAGTATTTT. Amino acids: CSAPQGTQYF.

The J gene is TRBJ2-5, the V gene TRBV4-2, with D tentatively TRBD1 (5 bases). Germline V lookup: CDR1 LGHNA, CDR2 YNFKEQ. The V gene lost 1 base and the J gene lost 4 bases, with 10 bases spanning the gap. CDR3 length equals 14 residues. Written as DNA, the CDR3 is TGTGCCAGCAGCCAAGGGGGCGTGGGAGAGACCCAGTACTTC. This translates into CASSQGGVGETQYF.

This clone appeared many times. The chain uses TRBV9 and TRBJ2-2; 7 bases line up with TRBD2. This CDR3 is 15 amino acids long. Germline values: CDR1 SGDLS, CDR2 YYNGEE. With V trimmed by 0 bases and J by 7 bases, 6 bases remained unmatched. For the CDR3, the DNA is TGTGCCAGCAGCGTAGCTCACGGGGAGGGCGGGGAGCTGTTTTTT. Translated: CASSVAHGEGGELFF.

CDR3 residues: CATSRDGLAGGLETQYF. The CDR3 DNA sequence: TGTGCCACCAGCAGAGATGGGCTAGCGGGGGGGCTGGAGACCCAGTACTTC. V usage is TRBV15 and J usage is TRBJ2-5; 12 bases agree with TRBD2. Germline lookup yields CDR1 LNHNV and CDR2 YYDKDF (reference sequence). V lost 0 bases to trimming and J lost 5 bases; unmatched junction nucleotides: 7. This CDR3 contains 17 residues.

The chain employs TRBV7-2 and TRBJ2-7; perhaps TRBD1 as D (5 bases). The CDR3 has 15 residues. The germline V and J ends were trimmed by 2 bases and 3 bases, with 14 bases remaining between them. CDR1 and CDR2 (germline): SGHTA, FQGNSA. The DNA of the CDR3 is TGTGCCAGCAGCTTATCCGGAGACAGCTACTACGAGCAGTACTTC. It is translated as CASSLSGDSYYEQYF.

V gene TRBV14 combines with J gene TRBJ2-5; possible D gene TRBD2, 5 bases. This CDR3 region has 14 residues. Trimming cost V 6 bases and J 5 bases, with 16 bases left between them. Germline V gives CDR1 SGHDN, CDR2 FVKESK. The CDR3 sequence is CASRRLSAGETQYF. CDR3 coding DNA: TGTGCCAGCAGACGACTCTCGGCGGGTGAGACCCAGTACTTC.

The chain recombines TRBV11-3 with TRBJ1-1; 7 bases map to TRBD1. Germline V gene sequence: CDR1 SGHNT, CDR2 YENEEA. V dropped 5 bases and J dropped 9; count of bases not matched to a gene: 12. This CDR3 comprises 14 residues. The DNA of the CDR3 is TGTGCCAGCAGCGCCGGGCAGGGGGGCGCTCAAGCTTTCTTT. Encoded protein: CASSAGQGGAQAFF. Looking up the rest from reference TRBV11-3 and TRBJ1-1 gives the full variable domain: EAGVVQSPRYKIIEKKQPVAFWCNPISGHNTLYWYLQNLGQGPELLIRYENEEAVDDSQLPKDRFSAERLKGVDSTLKIQPAELGDSAVYLCASSAGQGGAQAFFGQGTRLTVV.

The chain joins TRBV19 to TRBJ2-1, with 9 positions matching TRBD1. The ends lost 5 bases at V and 6 bases at J; junction bases unmatched: 11. The CDR3 runs to 16 residues. CDR1 is LNHDA and CDR2 is SQIVND in the germline V gene (reference sequence). CDR3 sequence (DNA): TGTGCCAGTAGTGGGGACAGGGAATTGGGAGGCAATGAGCAGTTCTTC. Translated: CASSGDRELGGNEQFF. Complete variable domain (other parts from reference TRBV19 and TRBJ2-1): DGGITQSPKYLFRKEGQNVTLSCEQNLNHDAMYWYRQDPGQGLRLIYYSQIVNDFQKGDIAEGYSVSREKKESFPLTVTSAQKNPTAFYLCASSGDRELGGNEQFFGPGTRLTVL.

The rearrangement joins TRBV5-1 to TRBJ2-5; 11 bases match TRBD1. Germline CDR1 and CDR2: SGHRS and YFSETQ. The CDR3 has 15 amino acids. After removal of 1 base from V and 5 bases from J, the junction contained 4 bases not matched to a gene. The CDR3 DNA is TGCGCCAGCAGCTTGTCGGGACAGGGGGACGAGACCCAGTACTTC. Protein: CASSLSGQGDETQYF.

The rearrangement uses TRBV11-3 and TRBJ1-3; possible D gene TRBD1, 5 bases. The CDR3 runs 16 residues. Germline assignment: CDR1 SGHNT and CDR2 YENEEA. V was shortened by 5 bases and J by 0 bases, with 14 bases between the two germline ends. CDR3 in DNA: TGTGCCAGCAGCAACCGGCCAGGGCCCTCTGGAAACACCATATATTTT. This sequence encodes CASSNRPGPSGNTIYF.

The genes are TRBV7-8 and TRBJ2-5, with TRBD1 matching over 8 bases. Germline V gene lookup returns CDR1 SGHVS and CDR2 FQNEAQ. The V and J ends lost 4 bases and 5 bases, in that order; junction bases with no gene match: 12. This CDR3 is built from 16 residues. CDR3 bases: TGTGCCAGCAGCTCCCGAGCAGGGGGCTATTTGGAGACCCAGTACTTC. Protein: CASSSRAGGYLETQYF.

V is TRBV14 and J is TRBJ1-4, with TRBD1 matching over 7 bases. The CDR3 is 15 amino acids. Trimming removed 0 bases from V and 9 bases from J; junction bases left unmatched: 7. Germline V CDR1 and CDR2: SGHDN, FVKESK. CDR3 amino acids: CASSQDLGRGKKLFF. DNA for the CDR3: TGTGCCAGCAGCCAAGATCTGGGCAGGGGGAAAAAACTGTTTTTT. The full variable domain, in which reference TRBV14 and TRBJ1-4 provide the parts outside the CDR3, is EAGVTQFPSHSVIEKGQTVTLRCDPISGHDNLYWYRRVMGKEIKFLLHFVKESKQDESGMPNNRFLAERTGGTYSTLKVQPAELEDSGVYFCASSQDLGRGKKLFFGSGTQLSVL.

The chain employs TRBV7-9 and TRBJ1-5; TRBD1 agrees at 8 bases. CDR1 and CDR2 (germline): SEHNR, FQNEAQ (reference sequence). V gave up 5 bases and J gave up 0 bases; unmatched junction bases: 15. The length of the CDR3 is 19 residues. The CDR3 bases are TGTGCCAGCAGCCCGCGGGCGGACAGGGTATCTTATAGCAATCAGCCCCAGCATTTT. The encoded protein is CASSPRADRVSYSNQPQHF. The variable domain in full, with the rest retrieved from reference TRBV7-9 and TRBJ1-5, is DTGVSQNPRHKITKRGQNVTFRCDPISEHNRLYWYRQTLGQGPEFLTYFQNEAQLEKSRLLSDRFSAERPKGSFSTLEIQRTEQGDSAMYLCASSPRADRVSYSNQPQHFGDGTRLSIL.

The V call is TRBV7-9, the J call TRBJ2-1, with 9 bases aligning to TRBD2. The CDR3 has 15 residues. Germline CDR1 SEHNR, CDR2 FQNEAQ (reference sequence). The ends lost 3 bases at V and 4 bases at J; junction bases unmatched: 4. CDR3 amino acids: CASSLRGGYYNEQFF. In nucleotides, the CDR3 is TGTGCCAGCAGCTTGCGGGGGGGCTATTACAATGAGCAGTTCTTC.

The chain has TRBV5-4 and TRBJ1-1; 7 bases fit TRBD1. The CDR3 loop spans 14 amino acids. V gave up 3 bases and J gave up 6 bases; unmatched junction bases: 8. The germline CDR1 and CDR2 sequences are SGHNT and YYREEE (reference sequence). The CDR3 sequence is CASSYADRVAEAFF. The CDR3 DNA follows: TGTGCCAGCAGCTACGCCGACAGGGTGGCTGAAGCTTTCTTT.

The rearrangement joins TRBV13 to TRBJ1-5, with 8 nucleotides matching TRBD1. The germline V gene encodes CDR1 PRHDT and CDR2 FYEKMQ (reference sequence). The CDR3 covers 15 residues. Trimming cost V 5 bases and J 3 bases; bases outside gene matches: 6. CDR3 bases: TGTGCCAGCAGCCTCGGGACAGGCTTCAATCAGCCCCAGCATTTT. It yields the protein CASSLGTGFNQPQHF.